A single sample is the source of the 18 T cell receptor beta chains below, sequenced in a study of shared clonotypes between healthy human individuals. Libraries were prepared by immunoSEQ multiplex PCR; TCRdb keeps only in-frame clonotypes and omits some of them. The sample includes 200,000 to 250,000 clones, about 69% of them seen just once. Sequencing input: memory CD4+ T cells sorted from blood. As for subset: CD45RA-negative fraction. These receptors were taken from a man under 40 in good health.

The chain joins TRBV2 to TRBJ2-7, with D possibly being TRBD1 (6 bases). The CDR3 is made up of 13 amino acids. Germline-derived CDR1 and CDR2 are SNHLY and FYNNEI. Deletions cut 2 bases from V and 7 bases from J, with 12 bases between. DNA for the CDR3: TGTGCCAGCAGTGAATCCCCGCAGGGGGAGCAGTACTTC. It encodes CASSESPQGEQYF. Combining the CDR3 with reference TRBV2 and TRBJ2-7 gives the whole variable domain EPEVTQTPSHQVTQMGQEVILRCVPISNHLYFYWYRQILGQKVEFLVSFYNNEISEKSEIFDDQFSVERPDGSNFTLKIRSTKLEDSAMYFCASSESPQGEQYFGPGTRLTVT.

This clone was counted once. V gene TRBV5-1 combines with J gene TRBJ2-2; possibly TRBD1 for D (5 bases). V shed 2 bases and J shed 1 base, with 9 bases lying between them. The CDR3 loop spans 15 amino acids. Germline values: CDR1 SGHRS, CDR2 YFSETQ. DNA for the CDR3: TGCGCCAGCAGCTTTGAGACAGAGAACACCGGGGAGCTGTTTTTT. This translates into CASSFETENTGELFF.

The chain recombines TRBV6-6 with TRBJ2-3, with 7 bases lining up with TRBD2. The CDR3 length is 16 residues. CDR1 is MNHNY, CDR2 SVGAGI, per germline (reference sequence). Trimming cost V 2 bases and J 0 bases; bases outside gene matches: 5. CDR3 sequence reads: CASSYQRGPSTDTQYF. CDR3 bases: TGTGCCAGCAGTTACCAGCGGGGTCCTAGCACAGATACGCAGTATTTT.

V is TRBV23-1 and J is TRBJ1-1, with 10 bases matching TRBD1. TRBV23-1 is assigned to the ORF class and has an uncertain function. The V segment lost 3 bases and the J segment 3 bases; nucleotides outside the gene matches: 13. The CDR3 length is 18 residues. The CDR3 DNA is TGCGCCAGCAGTCATGGAGGGACAGGGGCTTTTAGGGACACTGAAGCTTTCTTT. Protein product: CASSHGGTGAFRDTEAFF.

This chain links TRBV5-4 with TRBJ2-7; no clear D. The germline CDR1 and CDR2 sequences are SGHNT and YYREEE (reference sequence). The CDR3 is 13 amino acids. Trimming removed 4 bases from V and 1 base from J, with 9 bases in between. In DNA form, the CDR3 reads TGTGCCAGCAGCCCAAAGGGTTCCTACGAGCAGTACTTC. Its protein product is CASSPKGSYEQYF. Looking up the rest from reference TRBV5-4 and TRBJ2-7 gives the full variable domain: ETGVTQSPTHLIKTRGQQVTLRCSSQSGHNTVSWYQQALGQGPQFIFQYYREEENGRGNFPPRFSGLQFPNYSSELNVNALELDDSALYLCASSPKGSYEQYFGPGTRLTVT.

The chain recombines TRBV7-8 with TRBJ2-3; D possibly matches TRBD1 or TRBD2 (5 bases each). Germline V lookup: CDR1 SGHVS, CDR2 FQNEAQ. V dropped 2 bases and J dropped 2 bases, with 14 bases sitting between them. The CDR3 runs 16 residues. CDR3 in DNA: TGTGCCAGCAGCTTACCTCAGTGGGGGATCACAGATACGCAGTATTTT. It is translated as CASSLPQWGITDTQYF. Combining the CDR3 with reference TRBV7-8 and TRBJ2-3 gives the whole variable domain GAGVSQSPRYKVAKRGQDVALRCDPISGHVSLFWYQQALGQGPEFLTYFQNEAQLDKSGLPSDRFFAERPEGSVSTLKIQRTQQEDSAVYLCASSLPQWGITDTQYFGPGTRLTVL.

The chain has TRBV5-8 and TRBJ2-5, with TRBD2 matching over 10 bases. The CDR3 sequence is 14 residues long. CDR1 is SGHTS, CDR2 YDEGEE, per germline. The V gene end was trimmed by 3 bases and the J gene end by 4 bases; junction bases not matched to a gene: 3. CDR3 sequence: CASSSGTSVETQYF. In DNA, the CDR3 is TGTGCCAGCAGCTCCGGGACTAGCGTAGAGACCCAGTACTTC.

The rearrangement links TRBV7-2 to TRBJ2-7, with D tentatively TRBD1 (6 bases). This CDR3 spans 15 amino acids. Germline V gene lookup returns CDR1 SGHTA and CDR2 FQGNSA. V lost 0 bases and J 2 bases, leaving 11 bases between the germline ends. The CDR3 region has the DNA TGTGCCAGCAGCTTAGCGGGGGCCAATACCTACGAGCAGTACTTC. Its translation: CASSLAGANTYEQYF.

The chain's CDR3 is CASTGRGRNEQFF. The DNA for the CDR3 is TGTGCCAGCACCGGCCGGGGGAGGAATGAGCAGTTCTTC. The chain employs TRBV25-1 and TRBJ2-1; TRBD2 might be the D (6 bases). Germline CDR1 and CDR2: MGHDK and SYGVNS. V lost 7 bases and J lost 7, with 14 bases in between. This CDR3 region has 13 residues.

The chain is built from TRBV2 and TRBJ2-3; tentative D call: TRBD1 (7 bases). CDR1 and CDR2 from the germline V gene are SNHLY and FYNNEI. The CDR3 has 15 residues. V lost 7 bases to trimming and J lost 2 bases, with 16 bases between them. The CDR3 loop is CASNPQGGNTDTQYF. In DNA form, the CDR3 reads TGTGCCAGCAACCCCCAGGGGGGAAACACAGATACGCAGTATTTT.

The J gene is TRBJ1-3, the V gene TRBV9; D unresolved. The CDR3 is 15 amino acids. Trimming shortened V by 3 bases and J by 0 bases, and 10 bases separated the two germline ends. Germline lookup yields CDR1 SGDLS and CDR2 YYNGEE. CDR3 bases: TGTGCCAGCAGCGCGCAACAGAGCTCTGGAAACACCATATATTTT. This sequence encodes CASSAQQSSGNTIYF. Full variable domain (outside the CDR3, taken from reference TRBV9 and TRBJ1-3): DSGVTQTPKHLITATGQRVTLRCSPRSGDLSVYWYQQSLDQGLQFLIQYYNGEERAKGNILERFSAQQFPDLHSELNLSSLELGDSALYFCASSAQQSSGNTIYFGEGSWLTVV.

As regards this clone: Other DNA sequences in this sample translate to the same CDR3. CDR3 nucleotide sequence: TGCGCCAGCAGCTTGTCCCTGGCTGATACGCAGTATTTT. This sequence encodes CASSLSLADTQYF. J is TRBJ2-3 and V is TRBV5-1, with D unresolved. This CDR3 spans 13 amino acids. The ends were cut back, 1 base at V and 6 bases at J, with 9 bases in the middle. Germline V gene sequence: CDR1 SGHRS, CDR2 YFSETQ. The full variable domain, completed using reference TRBV5-1 and TRBJ2-3, is KAGVTQTPRYLIKTRGQQVTLSCSPISGHRSVSWYQQTPGQGLQFLFEYFSETQRNKGNFPGRFSGRQFSNSRSEMNVSTLELGDSALYLCASSLSLADTQYFGPGTRLTVL.

The rearrangement uses TRBV5-5 and TRBJ2-4; D is ambiguous. The V and J ends lost 0 bases and 1 base respectively, with 11 bases between them. The CDR3 consists of 16 residues. Germline CDR1 reads SGHKS; CDR2 reads YYEKEE (reference sequence). CDR3 in amino acids: CASSLGTLVAKNIQYF. In DNA form, the CDR3 reads TGTGCCAGCAGCTTGGGTACCCTTGTGGCCAAAAACATTCAGTACTTC.

The chain joins TRBV10-2 to TRBJ2-7, with 8 nucleotides matching TRBD1. The CDR3 totals 15 residues. V dropped 5 bases and J dropped 0; count of bases not matched to a gene: 6. CDR1 is WSHSY, CDR2 SAAADI, per germline. The CDR3 nucleotides read TGCGCCAGCAGTTGGGACAGGCCGAACTCCTACGAGCAGTACTTC. Residues: CASSWDRPNSYEQYF.

The J gene is TRBJ1-4, the V gene TRBV9, with D perhaps TRBD1 (5 bases). The germline gives CDR1 SGDLS, CDR2 YYNGEE. CDR3 size: 15 residues. V lost 1 base, J lost 8 bases, and 15 bases lay in between. The CDR3 DNA reads TGTGCCAGCAGCGTAACCGGGACGGTTGGGGAAAAACTGTTTTTT. As protein: CASSVTGTVGEKLFF.

The V call is TRBV7-2, the J call TRBJ2-7; a possible D gene is TRBD1 (6 bases). Trimming took 5 bases from V and 7 from J, leaving 24 bases between them. From germline, CDR1 is SGHTA and CDR2 FQGNSA. This CDR3 contains 16 residues. The CDR3 region has the DNA TGTGCCAGCAGCGGGTCTTCTATAAGGGGCCAGGGGGAGCAGTACTTC. Translated: CASSGSSIRGQGEQYF.

This clone was counted only a few times. This rearrangement joins TRBV13 to TRBJ2-7; perhaps TRBD2 as D (5 bases). CDR1 is PRHDT and CDR2 is FYEKMQ in the germline V gene (reference sequence). The CDR3 has 13 amino acids. V was trimmed by 2 bases and J by 3 bases, leaving 8 bases between them. The CDR3 protein is CASSLMGSYEQYF. Written as DNA, the CDR3 is TGTGCCAGCAGCTTAATGGGGAGCTACGAGCAGTACTTC. Full variable domain (missing parts from reference TRBV13 and TRBJ2-7): AAGVIQSPRHLIKEKRETATLKCYPIPRHDTVYWYQQGPGQDPQFLISFYEKMQSDKGSIPDRFSAQQFSDYHSELNMSSLELGDSALYFCASSLMGSYEQYFGPGTRLTVT.

The chain uses TRBV7-2 and TRBJ2-7; 9 bases are shared with TRBD2. The junction had 5 bases not matched to a gene; V was cut back by 1 base and J by 1 base. The CDR3 is 16 residues long. Germline CDR1 reads SGHTA; CDR2 reads FQGNSA. CDR3 loop: CASSLGLLAGSYEQYF. CDR3 nucleotides: TGTGCCAGCAGCTTAGGGTTGCTAGCGGGGTCCTACGAGCAGTACTTC.